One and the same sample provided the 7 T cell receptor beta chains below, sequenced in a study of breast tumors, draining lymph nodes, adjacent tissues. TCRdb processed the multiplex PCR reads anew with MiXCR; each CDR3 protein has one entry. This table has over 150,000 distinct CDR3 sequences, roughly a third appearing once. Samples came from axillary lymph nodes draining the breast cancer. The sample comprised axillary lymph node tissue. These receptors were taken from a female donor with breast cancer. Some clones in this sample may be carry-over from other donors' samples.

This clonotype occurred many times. The CDR3 sequence is CASSPLGQNTIYF. The CDR3 DNA is TGCGCCAGCAGCCCCCTAGGGCAAAACACCATATATTTT. V usage is TRBV4-1 and J usage is TRBJ1-3; D unclear. The CDR3 has 13 amino acids. V shed 4 bases and J shed 6 bases, with 10 bases lying between them. CDR1 MGHRA and CDR2 YSYEKL come from the germline V gene.

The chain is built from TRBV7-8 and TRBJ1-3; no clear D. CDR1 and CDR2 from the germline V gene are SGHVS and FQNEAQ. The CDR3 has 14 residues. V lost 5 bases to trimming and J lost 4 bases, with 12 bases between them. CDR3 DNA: TGTGCCAGCAGCCCCCCAATGAGGGGAAACACCATATATTTT. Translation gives CASSPPMRGNTIYF.

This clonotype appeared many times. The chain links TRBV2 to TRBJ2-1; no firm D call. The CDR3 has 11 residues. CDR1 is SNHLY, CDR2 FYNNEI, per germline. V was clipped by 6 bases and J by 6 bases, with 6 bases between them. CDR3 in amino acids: CASSVRNEQFF. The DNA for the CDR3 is TGTGCCAGCAGCGTTCGCAATGAGCAGTTCTTC.

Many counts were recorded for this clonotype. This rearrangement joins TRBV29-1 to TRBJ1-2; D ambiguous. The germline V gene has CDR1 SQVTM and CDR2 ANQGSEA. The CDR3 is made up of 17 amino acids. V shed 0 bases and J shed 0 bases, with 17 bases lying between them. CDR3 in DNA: TGCAGCGTTGAAGACTGGGAGAACCAAGATACTAACTATGGCTACACCTTC. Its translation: CSVEDWENQDTNYGYTF.

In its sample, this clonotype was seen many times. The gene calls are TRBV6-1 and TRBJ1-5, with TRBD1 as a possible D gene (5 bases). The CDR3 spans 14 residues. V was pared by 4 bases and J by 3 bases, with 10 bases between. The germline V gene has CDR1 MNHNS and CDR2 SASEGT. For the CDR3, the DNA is TGTGCCAGCAGTGTCGACAGCAACAATCAGCCCCAGCATTTT. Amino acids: CASSVDSNNQPQHF.

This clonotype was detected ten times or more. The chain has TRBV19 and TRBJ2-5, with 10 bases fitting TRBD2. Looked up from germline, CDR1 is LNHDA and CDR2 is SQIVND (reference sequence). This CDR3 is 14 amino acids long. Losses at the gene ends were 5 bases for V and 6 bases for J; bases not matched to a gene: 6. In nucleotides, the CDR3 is TGTGCCAGTAGTTCTAGCGGGGGAGTGAAGACCCAGTACTTC. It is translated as CASSSSGGVKTQYF.

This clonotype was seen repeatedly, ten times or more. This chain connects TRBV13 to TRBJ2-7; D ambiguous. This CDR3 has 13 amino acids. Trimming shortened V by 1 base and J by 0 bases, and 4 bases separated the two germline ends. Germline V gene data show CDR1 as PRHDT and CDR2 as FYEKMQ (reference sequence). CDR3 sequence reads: CASSLDNSYEQYF. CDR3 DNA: TGTGCCAGCAGCTTAGACAACTCCTACGAGCAGTACTTC.